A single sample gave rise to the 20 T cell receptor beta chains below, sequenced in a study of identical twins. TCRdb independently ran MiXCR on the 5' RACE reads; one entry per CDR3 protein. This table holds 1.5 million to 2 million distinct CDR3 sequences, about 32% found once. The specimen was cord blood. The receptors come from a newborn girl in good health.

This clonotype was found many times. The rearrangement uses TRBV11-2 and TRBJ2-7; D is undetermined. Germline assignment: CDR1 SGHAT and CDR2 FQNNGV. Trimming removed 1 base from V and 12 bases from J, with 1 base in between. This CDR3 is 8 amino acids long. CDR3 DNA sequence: TGTGCCAGCAGCTTAGCGTACTTC. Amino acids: CASSLAYF.

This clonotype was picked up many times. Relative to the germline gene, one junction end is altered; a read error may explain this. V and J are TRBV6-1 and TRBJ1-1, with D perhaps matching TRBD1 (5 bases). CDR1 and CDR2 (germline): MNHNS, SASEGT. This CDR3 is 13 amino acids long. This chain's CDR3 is CASSEGRGTEAFF. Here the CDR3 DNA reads TGCGCCAGCAGTGAGGGGAGGGGCACTGAAGCTTTCTTT.

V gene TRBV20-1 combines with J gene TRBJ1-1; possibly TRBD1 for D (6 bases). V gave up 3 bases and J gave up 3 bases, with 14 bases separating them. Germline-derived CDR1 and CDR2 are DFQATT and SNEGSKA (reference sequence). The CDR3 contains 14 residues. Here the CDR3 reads CSASSGAPDTEAFF. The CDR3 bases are TGCAGTGCTAGTTCGGGGGCCCCTGACACTGAAGCTTTCTTT.

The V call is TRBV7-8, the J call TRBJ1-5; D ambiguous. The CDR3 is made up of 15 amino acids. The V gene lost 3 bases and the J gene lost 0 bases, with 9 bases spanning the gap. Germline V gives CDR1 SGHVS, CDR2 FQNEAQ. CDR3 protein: CASSFNRYSNQPQHF. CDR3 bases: TGTGCCAGCAGCTTCAACCGATATAGCAATCAGCCCCAGCATTTT.

CDR3 nucleotide sequence: TGTGCCACCAGTGAGGGACAGGGTAGCAATCAGCCCCAGCATTTT. Translating it yields CATSEGQGSNQPQHF. J is TRBJ1-5 and V is TRBV24-1, with TRBD1 matching over 9 bases. CDR3 length equals 15 residues. Looked up from germline, CDR1 is KGHDR and CDR2 is SFDVKD. After removal of 4 bases from V and 0 bases from J, the junction contained 0 bases not matched to a gene.

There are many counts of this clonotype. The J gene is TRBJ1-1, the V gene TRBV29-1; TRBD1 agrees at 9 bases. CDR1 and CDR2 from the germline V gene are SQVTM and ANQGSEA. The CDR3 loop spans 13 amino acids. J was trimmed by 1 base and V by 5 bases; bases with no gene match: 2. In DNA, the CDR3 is TGCAGCGTTCGGACAGGGGCGAACACTGAAGCTTTCTTT. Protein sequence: CSVRTGANTEAFF.

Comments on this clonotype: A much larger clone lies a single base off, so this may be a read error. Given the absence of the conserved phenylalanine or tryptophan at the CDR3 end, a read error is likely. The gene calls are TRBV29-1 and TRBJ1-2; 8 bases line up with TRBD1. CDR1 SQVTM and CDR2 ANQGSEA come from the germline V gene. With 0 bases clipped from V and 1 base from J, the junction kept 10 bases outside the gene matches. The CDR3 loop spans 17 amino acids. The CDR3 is CSVEDRDRTLVNYGYTL. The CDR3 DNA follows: TGCAGCGTTGAAGACCGGGACAGGACCCTCGTTAACTATGGCTACACCTTA.

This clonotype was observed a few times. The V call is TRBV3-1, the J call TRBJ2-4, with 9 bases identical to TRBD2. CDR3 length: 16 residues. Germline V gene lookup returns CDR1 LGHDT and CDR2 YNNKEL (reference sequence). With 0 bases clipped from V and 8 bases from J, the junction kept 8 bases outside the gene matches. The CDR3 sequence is CASSQDRLAGGDIQYF. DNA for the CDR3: TGTGCCAGCAGCCAAGATCGATTGGCGGGGGGGGACATTCAGTACTTC.

CDR3 in amino acids: CASRLRLTYEQYF. CDR3 DNA: TGTGCCAGCAGGTTGAGACTTACCTACGAGCAGTACTTC. The genes are TRBV28 and TRBJ2-7; D is ambiguous. The CDR3 covers 13 residues. Trimming stripped 6 bases from V and 2 bases from J, with 11 bases between. Germline CDR1 reads MDHEN; CDR2 reads SYDVKM. Looking up the rest from reference TRBV28 and TRBJ2-7 gives the full variable domain: DVKVTQSSRYLVKRTGEKVFLECVQDMDHENMFWYRQDPGLGLRLIYFSYDVKMKEKGDIPEGYSVSREKKERFSLILESASTNQTSMYLCASRLRLTYEQYFGPGTRLTVT.

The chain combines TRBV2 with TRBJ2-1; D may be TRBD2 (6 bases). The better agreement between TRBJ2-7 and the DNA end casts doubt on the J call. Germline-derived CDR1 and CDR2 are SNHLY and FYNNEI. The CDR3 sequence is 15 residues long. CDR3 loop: CASSVGTGGYNEQYF. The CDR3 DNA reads TGTGCCAGCAGTGTGGGGACTGGCGGCTACAATGAGCAGTACTTC.

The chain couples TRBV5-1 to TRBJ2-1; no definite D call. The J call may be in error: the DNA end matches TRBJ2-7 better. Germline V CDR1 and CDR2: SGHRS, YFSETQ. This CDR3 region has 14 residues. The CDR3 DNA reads TGCGCCAGCAGACCCCTGGAAGCCTACAATGAGCAGTACTTC. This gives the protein CASRPLEAYNEQYF.

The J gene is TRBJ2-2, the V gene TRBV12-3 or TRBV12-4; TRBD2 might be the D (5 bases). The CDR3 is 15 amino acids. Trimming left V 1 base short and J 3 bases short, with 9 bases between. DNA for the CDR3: TGTGCCAGCAGTTTAGGGCTAGCCTACACCGGGGAGCTGTTTTTT. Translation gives CASSLGLAYTGELFF.

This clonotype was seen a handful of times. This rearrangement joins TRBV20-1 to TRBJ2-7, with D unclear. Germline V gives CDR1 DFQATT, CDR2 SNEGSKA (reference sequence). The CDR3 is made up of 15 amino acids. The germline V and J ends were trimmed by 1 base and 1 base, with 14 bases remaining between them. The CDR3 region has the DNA TGCAGTGCTAGAGTATTGGCGGCGCTATCCTACGAGCAGTACTTC. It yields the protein CSARVLAALSYEQYF.

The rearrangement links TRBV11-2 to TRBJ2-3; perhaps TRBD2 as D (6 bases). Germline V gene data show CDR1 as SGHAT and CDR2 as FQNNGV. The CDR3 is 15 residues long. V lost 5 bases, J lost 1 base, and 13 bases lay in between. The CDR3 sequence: CASSQPWGGTDTQYF. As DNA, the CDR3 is TGTGCCAGCAGCCAACCCTGGGGGGGCACAGATACGCAGTATTTT.

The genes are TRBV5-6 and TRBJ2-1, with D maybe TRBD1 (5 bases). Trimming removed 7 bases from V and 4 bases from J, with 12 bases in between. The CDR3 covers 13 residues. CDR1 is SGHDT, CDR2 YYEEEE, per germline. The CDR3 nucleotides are TGTGCCAGCCTACAGGACCTGTACAATGAGCAGTTCTTC. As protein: CASLQDLYNEQFF.

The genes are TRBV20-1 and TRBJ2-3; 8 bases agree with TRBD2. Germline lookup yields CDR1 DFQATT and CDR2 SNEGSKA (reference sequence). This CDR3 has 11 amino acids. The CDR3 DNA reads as TGCAGCGAAGATAGCGGGAAAACGCAGTATTTT. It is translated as CSEDSGKTQYF.

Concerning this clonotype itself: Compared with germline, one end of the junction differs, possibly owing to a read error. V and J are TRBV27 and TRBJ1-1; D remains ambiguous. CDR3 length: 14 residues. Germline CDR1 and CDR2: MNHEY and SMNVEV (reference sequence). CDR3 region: CAGSLGLDNTEAFF. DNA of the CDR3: TGTGCCGGCAGTCTAGGCTTGGACAACACTGAAGCTTTCTTT.

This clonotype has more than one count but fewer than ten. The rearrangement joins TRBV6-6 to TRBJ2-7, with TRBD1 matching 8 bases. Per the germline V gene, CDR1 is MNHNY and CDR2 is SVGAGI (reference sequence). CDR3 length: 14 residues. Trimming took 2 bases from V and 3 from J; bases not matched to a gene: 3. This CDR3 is CASSYRGQGYEQYF. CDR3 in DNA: TGTGCCAGCAGTTACCGCGGACAGGGCTACGAGCAGTACTTC.

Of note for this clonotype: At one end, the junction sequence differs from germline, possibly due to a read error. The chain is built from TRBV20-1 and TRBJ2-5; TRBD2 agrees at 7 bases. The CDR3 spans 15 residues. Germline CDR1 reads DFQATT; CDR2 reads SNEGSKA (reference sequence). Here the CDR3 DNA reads TGCAGTGCTAGAATTGGGGGGGGTCCCCAAGAGATCCAGTACTTC. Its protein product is CSARIGGGPQEIQYF.

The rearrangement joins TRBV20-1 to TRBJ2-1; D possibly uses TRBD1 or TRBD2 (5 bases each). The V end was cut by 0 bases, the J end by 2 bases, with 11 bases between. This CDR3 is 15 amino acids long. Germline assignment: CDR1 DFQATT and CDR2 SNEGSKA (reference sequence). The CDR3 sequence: CSARDLVGPYNEQFF. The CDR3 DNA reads TGCAGTGCTAGAGATCTTGTGGGACCCTACAATGAGCAGTTCTTC.